This is a list of T cell receptor beta chains from one sample in a study of blood T cells in healthy people across ages. TCRdb redid the calling of the 5' RACE reads with MiXCR, one entry per CDR3 protein. The sample shows 800,000 or so distinct CDR3 sequences, roughly 25% of them seen only once. The data were also submitted as part of a second study, on T cells of mothers and their children.

Material: blood. The source of these receptors is a boy younger than 18 in good health. Each CDR3 is given with its conserved first and last residue. The D gene is left open where the match is weak. Size is stated for part of the rows, as once, few or many counts, or as a class when the clone is expanded.

clone size: -; J gene: TRBJ1-1; D gene: -; V gene: TRBV29-1; CDR3 protein: CSVEDGVTEAFF; CDR3 DNA: TGCAGCGTTGAAGACGGCGTCACTGAAGCTTTCTTT
clone size: -; J gene: TRBJ2-3; D gene: -; V gene: TRBV6-6; CDR3 protein: CAGSYYTDTQYF; CDR3 DNA: TGTGCCGGCAGTTATTACACAGATACGCAGTATTTT
clone size: -; J gene: TRBJ2-7; D gene: TRBD1; V gene: TRBV28; CDR3 protein: CASSFRDRVWEQYF; CDR3 DNA: TGTGCCAGCAGTTTCCGGGACAGGGTCTGGGAGCAGTACTTC
clone size: few; J gene: TRBJ2-6; D gene: TRBD1; V gene: TRBV7-9; CDR3 protein: CASSLSGTGLPPPGANVLTF; CDR3 DNA: TGTGCCAGCAGCCTCTCCGGGACAGGGTTACCTCCCCCTGGGGCCAACGTCCTGACTTTC
clone size: few; J gene: TRBJ2-1; D gene: TRBD2; V gene: TRBV29-1; CDR3 protein: CSVEVGTSGGVGNEQFF; CDR3 DNA: TGCAGCGTTGAAGTTGGGACTAGCGGGGGGGTTGGGAATGAGCAGTTCTTC
clone size: few; J gene: TRBJ2-5; D gene: -; V gene: TRBV7-3; CDR3 protein: CASSGTPGETQYF; CDR3 DNA: TGTGCCAGCTCCGGGACCCCCGGGGAGACCCAGTACTTC
clone size: -; J gene: TRBJ1-5; D gene: -; V gene: TRBV2; CDR3 protein: CASVRRVGQPQHF; CDR3 DNA: TGTGCCAGCGTTCGGAGGGTAGGACAGCCCCAGCATTTT
clone size: -; J gene: TRBJ1-6; D gene: -; V gene: TRBV20-1; CDR3 protein: CSARGRSQGSPLHF; CDR3 DNA: TGCAGTGCTAGGGGTCGGTCTCAGGGATCACCCCTCCACTTT
clone size: -; J gene: TRBJ2-5; D gene: TRBD2; V gene: TRBV20-1; CDR3 protein: CSARTSGSMETQYF; CDR3 DNA: TGCAGTGCTAGGACTAGCGGGAGTATGGAGACCCAGTACTTC
clone size: -; J gene: TRBJ2-5; D gene: -; V gene: TRBV12-3/TRBV12-4; CDR3 protein: CASSHRDLRGETQYF; CDR3 DNA: TGTGCCAGCAGTCACCGGGACCTAAGGGGAGAGACCCAGTACTTC
clone size: few; J gene: TRBJ2-7; D gene: -; V gene: TRBV20-1; CDR3 protein: CSARDPTSSAEQYF; CDR3 DNA: TGCAGTGCTAGAGACCCTACTAGCTCCGCCGAGCAGTACTTC
clone size: -; J gene: TRBJ2-7; D gene: TRBD1; V gene: TRBV28; CDR3 protein: CASSPLGDRATYEQYF; CDR3 DNA: TGTGCCAGCAGTCCCCTCGGGGACAGGGCTACCTACGAGCAGTACTTC
clone size: -; J gene: TRBJ2-5; D gene: -; V gene: TRBV7-9; CDR3 protein: CASSKGGLETQYF; CDR3 DNA: TGTGCCAGCAGTAAAGGGGGACTAGAGACCCAGTACTTC
clone size: -; J gene: TRBJ2-5; D gene: -; V gene: TRBV4-3; CDR3 protein: CASSQEFQGYQETQYF; CDR3 DNA: TGCGCCAGCAGCCAAGAGTTCCAGGGATACCAAGAGACCCAGTACTTC
clone size: -; J gene: TRBJ2-7; D gene: -; V gene: TRBV9; CDR3 protein: CASSVGGASSYEQYF; CDR3 DNA: TGTGCCAGCAGCGTAGGGGGGGCTAGCTCCTACGAGCAGTACTTC
clone size: -; J gene: TRBJ2-5; D gene: TRBD2; V gene: TRBV7-2; CDR3 protein: CASSLGGTQREQYF; CDR3 DNA: TGTGCCAGCAGCTTAGGGGGGACACAGCGGGAGCAGTACTTC